The clone carrying this TCR beta chain was found once. As yet, its antigen is unknown. The data originate from a study of cytomegalovirus exposure and HLA in healthy donors. Overall study context: Ancestry clustering placed roughly four fifths of several hundred genotyped donors in the Caucasian-associated cluster. Findings of the study overall: Accurate prediction of most subjects' HLA-A and HLA-B alleles from TCR beta sequences was reported.

PCR involved 60 Vbeta and 13 Jbeta primers. Per the authors' pipeline: Later, an analysis found tens of millions of unique TCR beta chains, and 8.5 million to 12 million of these were shared. Assay used: immunoSEQ multiplex PCR; TCRdb lists only in-frame clones, some missing. That table supplies the V and J calls and clone size; D and trimming were determined from the DNA. The sample includes a few hundred thousand clones, roughly 80% of them seen just once. J lost 4 bases, V lost 1 base, and 4 bases had no gene match. Germline V gene data show CDR1 as SGHVS and CDR2 as FQNEAQ. CDR3 length: 15 amino acids.

Input material: PBMCs. The V and J genes are TRBV7-8 and TRBJ2-1, with TRBD1 matching 7 bases. The source is a man younger than 45 in good health and CMV-seronegative. The CDR3 bases are TGTGCCAGCAGCTTAGGAGGGGGCCCTTACAATGAGCAGTTCTTC. Translated, it gives CASSLGGGPYNEQFF.